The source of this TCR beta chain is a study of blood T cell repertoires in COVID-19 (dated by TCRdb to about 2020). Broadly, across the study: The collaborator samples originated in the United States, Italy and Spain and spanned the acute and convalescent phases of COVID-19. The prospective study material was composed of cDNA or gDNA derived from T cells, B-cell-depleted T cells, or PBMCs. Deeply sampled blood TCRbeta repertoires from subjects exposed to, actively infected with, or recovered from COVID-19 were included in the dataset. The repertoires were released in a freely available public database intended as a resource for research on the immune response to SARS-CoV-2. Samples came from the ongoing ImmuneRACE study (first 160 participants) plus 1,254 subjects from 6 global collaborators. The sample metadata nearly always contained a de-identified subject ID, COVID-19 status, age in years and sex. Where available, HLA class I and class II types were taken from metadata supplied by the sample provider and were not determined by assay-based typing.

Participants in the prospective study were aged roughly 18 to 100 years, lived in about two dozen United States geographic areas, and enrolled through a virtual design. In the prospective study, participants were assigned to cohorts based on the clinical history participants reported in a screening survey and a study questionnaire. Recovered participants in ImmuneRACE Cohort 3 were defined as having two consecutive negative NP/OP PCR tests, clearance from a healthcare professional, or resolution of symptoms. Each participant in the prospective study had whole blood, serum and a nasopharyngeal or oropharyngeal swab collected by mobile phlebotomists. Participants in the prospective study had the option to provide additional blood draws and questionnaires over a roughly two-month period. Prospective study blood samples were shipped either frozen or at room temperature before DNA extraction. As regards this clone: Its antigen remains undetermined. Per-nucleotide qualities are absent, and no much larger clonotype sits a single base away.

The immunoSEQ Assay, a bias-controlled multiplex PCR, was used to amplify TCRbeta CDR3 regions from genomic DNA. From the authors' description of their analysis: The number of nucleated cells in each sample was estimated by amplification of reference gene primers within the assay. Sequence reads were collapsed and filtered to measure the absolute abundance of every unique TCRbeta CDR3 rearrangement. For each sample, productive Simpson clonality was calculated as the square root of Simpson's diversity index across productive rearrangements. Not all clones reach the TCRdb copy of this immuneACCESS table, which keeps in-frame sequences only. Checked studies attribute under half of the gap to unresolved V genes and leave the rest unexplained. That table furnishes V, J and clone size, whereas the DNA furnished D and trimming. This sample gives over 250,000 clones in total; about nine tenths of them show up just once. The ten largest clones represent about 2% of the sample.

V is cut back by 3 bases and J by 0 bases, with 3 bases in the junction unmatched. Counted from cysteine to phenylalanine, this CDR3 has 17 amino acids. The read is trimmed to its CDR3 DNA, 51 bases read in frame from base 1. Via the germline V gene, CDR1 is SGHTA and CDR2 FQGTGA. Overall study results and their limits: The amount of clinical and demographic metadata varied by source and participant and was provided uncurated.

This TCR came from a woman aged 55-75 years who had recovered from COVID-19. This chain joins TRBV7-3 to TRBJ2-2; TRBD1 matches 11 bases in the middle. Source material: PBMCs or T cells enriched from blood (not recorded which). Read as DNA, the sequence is TGTGCCAGCAGCTTCGGACAGGGGGCTTCGAACACCGGGGAGCTGTTTTTT. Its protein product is CASSFGQGASNTGELFF.